The present TCR beta chain was sequenced within a study of shared clonotypes between healthy human individuals. Study-wide findings and caveats: Compared with clonotypes that all four donors shared, non-shared clonotypes had lower generation probabilities. Inspection by rarefaction showed sorted-subset sequencing to be incomplete despite large depth.

Libraries were prepared by immunoSEQ multiplex PCR; TCRdb keeps only in-frame clonotypes and omits some of them. The table lists around 2.5 million clones, over 85% of them singletons, with 0.36% in the top ten. This clone was picked up one time. What it binds is not known. All donors were Caucasian adults living in Nashville, Tennessee. The study separated CD4+ cells into CD45RA+ naive and CD45RA-negative memory subsets. Germline V gene data show CDR1 as SNHLY and CDR2 as FYNNEI. After removal of 5 bases from V and 7 bases from J, the junction contained 16 bases not matched to a gene. CDR3 length: 17 residues.

This clonotype was obtained from a man younger than 35 in good health. Some clones in this sample may be carry-over from other donors' samples. Material for sequencing was naive CD4+ T cells from PBMCs. Subset described: CD45RA+ positively selected. The chain combines TRBV2 with TRBJ2-7; 11 bases match TRBD2. The CDR3 is CASSPDLSGRGGGEQYF. The CDR3 DNA sequence: TGTGCCAGCAGTCCAGACCTTAGCGGGAGGGGAGGAGGAGAGCAGTACTTC.